The T cell receptor beta chain described here comes from a study of T cells after yellow fever vaccination. As for the study in general: Fractions of limited cellularity were prepared by means of SMART-Seq v4 Ultra Low Input. Findings and caveats of the study: The CD4 compartment and the CD8 compartment contained a small share of clonotypes in common. Reappearance after the booster was observed for most primary-vaccination clones (about 97% CD4, over 70% CD8).

Only a few counts were recorded for this clonotype. What it recognizes is unknown. V lost 4 bases and J lost 3, with 16 bases in between. The germline V gene encodes CDR1 MGHRA and CDR2 YSYEKL. The CDR3 is 15 amino acids. A single record per CDR3 protein comes from TCRdb applying MiXCR to the 5' RACE reads. In the table there are 300,000 or so distinct CDR3 sequences, around 7% of which are singletons. The chain recombines TRBV4-1 with TRBJ2-7; tentative D call: TRBD1 (6 bases). The material was PBMCs, obtained about 41 days after the first yellow fever vaccination. This receptor was taken from a young man who received the YFV17D yellow fever vaccine. The CDR3 bases are TGCGCCAGCAGCCGAAACAGGGAAAGGAACTACGAGCAGTACTTC. It specifies CASSRNRERNYEQYF.